This T cell receptor (beta chain) stems from a study of CD8 T cells in ankylosing spondylitis (dated by TCRdb to 2016 to 2017). For the wider study: The study profiled T cell receptor beta repertoires in healthy donors and ankylosing spondylitis patients to find disease-linked TCR variants. The full study cohort was made up of 20 to 25 ankylosing spondylitis patients and roughly 100 healthy donors. Peripheral blood was sampled, and synovial fluid was also collected from ankylosing spondylitis patients. The research as a whole found: Some of the motif variants had been reported before in the synovial fluid and blood of reactive arthritis patients, a finding that suggests common disease-initiation mechanisms. The disease-linked clones had a CD8+ phenotype and were found at relatively low frequencies in peripheral blood. A TCR beta motif made up of fewer than 10 highly homologous amino acid variants appeared to be characteristic of blood from ankylosing spondylitis patients. Significant enrichment of the disease-linked clones was reported in matched synovial fluid samples from ankylosing spondylitis patients.

This clonotype has a single count. Its antigen remains undetermined. No qualities accompany the bases; no much larger clone lies one base away. A lone read offers only weak evidence. The CDR1 and CDR2 encoded by the germline V gene are SGHAT and FQNNGV. Trimming removed 9 bases from V and 5 bases from J, leaving 20 bases between the germline ends. Taken from cysteine to phenylalanine, the CDR3 has 14 residues. The only DNA kept is the CDR3, 42 bases in frame from the first base. The sequencing machine was an Illumina HiSeq 2500. Quantitative 5'-RACE with molecular barcodes was the method used to prepare the TCR beta libraries. Turning to the authors' computational methods: Disease-linked TCR variants were identified with a new computational method built on a probabilistic model of VDJ rearrangement. Through fastp at Q25 and MiXCR, TCRdb rebuilt clones from the public reads, retaining in-frame beta chains. Every distinct CDR3 protein forms one entry, paired with its most common genes and DNA. V and J calls and clone size were set by TCRdb, not the authors. The sample table contains under 250,000 distinct CDR3 sequences; only one count was recorded for 20% to 30% of them. The ten largest clones represent under 7% of the sample.

The clonotype comes from a male donor with ankylosing spondylitis or in good health (not recorded which). The V and J segments used are TRBV11-2 and TRBJ2-7; the D segment might be TRBD1 or TRBD2, since each matches 5 bases. Sequencing used blood, either unsorted or a sorted T cell fraction (not recorded which). The DNA sequence is as follows: TGTGCCAGTCGTGCGATCCAGGGACCCAACGAGCAGTACTTC. This is translated as CASRAIQGPNEQYF.